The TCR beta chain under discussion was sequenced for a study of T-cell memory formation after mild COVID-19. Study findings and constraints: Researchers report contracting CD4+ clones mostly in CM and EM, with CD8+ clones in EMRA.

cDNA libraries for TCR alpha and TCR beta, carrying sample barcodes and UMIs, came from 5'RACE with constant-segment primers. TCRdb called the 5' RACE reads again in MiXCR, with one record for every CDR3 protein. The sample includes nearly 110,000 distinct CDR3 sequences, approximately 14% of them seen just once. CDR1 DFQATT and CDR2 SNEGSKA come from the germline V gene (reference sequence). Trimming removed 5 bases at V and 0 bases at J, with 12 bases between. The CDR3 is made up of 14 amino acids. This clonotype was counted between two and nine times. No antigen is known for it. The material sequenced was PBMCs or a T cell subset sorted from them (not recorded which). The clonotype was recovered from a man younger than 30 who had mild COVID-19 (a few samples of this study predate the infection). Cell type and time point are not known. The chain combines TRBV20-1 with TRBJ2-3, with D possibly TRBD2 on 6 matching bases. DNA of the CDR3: TGCAGTGCTCCCCGGGGACTTAGCACAGATACGCAGTATTTT. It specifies CSAPRGLSTDTQYF.